This TCR beta chain emerged from a study of vaccination and CD4 T cells after COVID-19. Overall study: The study enrolled six male and four female convalescents, two of whom were Hispanic. General study results and limits: For convalescent patients, 304 of the 307 vaccine-specific clones analyzed were classified as spike mono-reactive.

CDR3 size: 14 residues. Losses at the gene ends were 7 bases for V and 4 bases for J; bases not matched to a gene: 6. CDR1 and CDR2 (germline): SGHTA, FQGTGA. Each CDR3 protein is one row after TCRdb ran MiXCR on the PCR reads. Here the sample spans under 20,000 distinct CDR3 sequences, approximately 67% being singletons. This clonotype came up a few times. The antigen is undetermined. The clonotype was recovered from a human donor who had recovered from COVID-19. The sequencing here drew on CD4+ T cells from blood, taken before SARS-CoV-2 vaccination. The V call is TRBV7-3, the J call TRBJ2-2, with TRBD2 matching over 7 bases. This CDR3 is CASTSASGTGELFF. The DNA for the CDR3 is TGTGCCAGCACTTCAGCTAGCGGCACCGGGGAGCTGTTTTTT.